The 17 T cell receptor beta chains below all came from one sample that was sequenced in a study of T cells in Graves' hyperthyroidism and ophthalmopathy. The CDR3 regions of TCR beta were amplified from RNA transcripts. When the TCR CDR3 underwent first-round RT-PCR, the HTBI primer set was used. TCRdb ran MiXCR on the multiplex PCR reads and lists one entry per CDR3 protein. This table has more than 500,000 distinct CDR3 sequences, over 45% appearing once. The material sequenced was peripheral blood or thyroid tissue (not recorded which). The receptors were gathered from an adult woman with Graves' disease, either hyperthyroidism or ophthalmopathy (not recorded which).

This sequence joins TRBV5-1 and TRBJ2-3; D might be TRBD1 (6 bases). V was shortened by 4 bases and J by 5 bases, with 20 bases between the two germline ends. Germline CDR1 and CDR2: SGHRS and YFSETQ. There are 16 residues in the CDR3. Here the CDR3 reads CASSRRGIEDRDTQYF. DNA for the CDR3: TGCGCCAGCAGCAGGAGAGGTATCGAGGACAGAGATACGCAGTATTTT.

The chain uses TRBV10-3 and TRBJ1-1; D possibly corresponds to TRBD1 (6 bases). The germline CDR1 and CDR2 sequences are ENHRY and SYGVKD. V was shortened by 6 bases and J by 3 bases, with 20 bases between the two germline ends. This CDR3 has 16 residues. Here the CDR3 reads CAISPAQGRKDTEAFF. The CDR3 DNA is TGTGCCATCAGCCCTGCGCAGGGGCGGAAGGACACTGAAGCTTTCTTT.

Notes on this clonotype: This may stem from a read error, because a much larger clone lies one nucleotide away. The chain is built from TRBV11-2 and TRBJ1-4; D uncertain. The CDR3 sequence is 17 residues long. CDR1 and CDR2 (germline): SGHAT, FQNNGV. Trimming pared 4 bases from V and 1 base from J, leaving 16 bases between. CDR3 sequence (DNA): TGTGCCAGCAGCTGGCGTCGTCACGGCGGAACTAATGAAAAACTGTTTTTT. Translated: CASSWRRHGGTNEKLFF.

This clonotype was seen just once. The chain is built from TRBV25-1 and TRBJ2-7; TRBD1 matches at 7 bases. J was trimmed by 6 bases and V by 11 bases; bases with no gene match: 7. CDR3 length equals 11 residues. Germline V gene data show CDR1 as MGHDK and CDR2 as SYGVNS. The CDR3 loop reads CAGRQGGEQYF. CDR3 nucleotide sequence: TGTGCCGGTAGACAGGGCGGCGAGCAGTACTTC.

The genes are TRBV7-9 and TRBJ2-5; D ambiguous. Germline V gene data show CDR1 as SEHNR and CDR2 as FQNEAQ (reference sequence). Trimming stripped 3 bases from V and 0 bases from J, with 11 bases between. The CDR3 is made up of 15 amino acids. The CDR3 region is CASSLTSTYQETQYF. The CDR3 DNA sequence: TGTGCCAGCAGCTTGACCTCGACGTACCAAGAGACCCAGTACTTC.

V usage is TRBV9 and J usage is TRBJ1-6; TRBD1 agrees at 11 bases. The CDR3 runs to 15 residues. Germline trimming cut 0 bases from V and 9 bases from J; bases unmatched to any gene: 2. Germline CDR1 reads SGDLS; CDR2 reads YYNGEE. Here the CDR3 DNA reads TGTGCCAGCAGCGTAGCGGACAGGGGGCGTTCACCCCTCCACTTT. Translating gives CASSVADRGRSPLHF.

Only a few counts were recorded for this clonotype. The rearrangement uses TRBV27 and TRBJ1-2; 10 positions agree with TRBD1. Germline trimming cut 7 bases from V and 4 bases from J; bases unmatched to any gene: 9. The germline V gene encodes CDR1 MNHEY and CDR2 SMNVEV (reference sequence). The CDR3 length is 15 residues. CDR3 DNA sequence: TGTGCCAGCAAAGGGACAGGGGCCCGGGGCTATGGCTACACCTTC. Translating gives CASKGTGARGYGYTF.

This clonotype was detected only once. The chain employs TRBV10-3 and TRBJ2-5, with a weak D call TRBD2 (5 bases). Germline assignment: CDR1 ENHRY and CDR2 SYGVKD. Trimming cost V 10 bases and J 1 base, with 22 bases left between them. This CDR3 contains 16 residues. As DNA, the CDR3 is TGTGCCACTACCGACGGGGTTGACGTTGGCCAAGAGACCCAGTACTTC. This gives the protein CATTDGVDVGQETQYF.

The chain joins TRBV29-1 to TRBJ1-4; 10 positions match TRBD1. V shed 6 bases and J 8 bases; nucleotides not matched to a gene: 12. This CDR3 contains 15 residues. From germline, CDR1 is SQVTM and CDR2 ANQGSEA. CDR3 amino acids: CSVARRTGGREKLFF. The DNA for the CDR3 is TGCAGCGTGGCCCGGCGGACAGGGGGTCGGGAAAAACTGTTTTTT. Complete variable domain (other parts from reference TRBV29-1 and TRBJ1-4): SAVISQKPSRDICQRGTSLTIQCQVDSQVTMMFWYRQQPGQSLTLIATANQGSEATYESGFVIDKFPISRPNLTFSTLTVSNMSPEDSSIYLCSVARRTGGREKLFFGSGTQLSVL.

The chain carries TRBV29-1 and TRBJ2-7, with 9 nucleotides matching TRBD2. Trimming took 8 bases from V and 6 from J; bases not matched to a gene: 8. The CDR3 totals 12 residues. CDR1 and CDR2 from the germline V gene are SQVTM and ANQGSEA. CDR3 nucleotide sequence: TGCAGCTTACTGGCGGGAGGGTCCGAGCAGTACTTC. Translated: CSLLAGGSEQYF.

The chain carries TRBV10-2 and TRBJ1-5, with D perhaps TRBD1 (5 bases). Deletions cut 4 bases from V and 3 bases from J, with 13 bases between. The CDR3 sequence is 15 residues long. CDR1 is WSHSY, CDR2 SAAADI, per germline. The CDR3 spells CASSGPGRNNQPQHF. In DNA, the CDR3 is TGCGCCAGCAGTGGCCCAGGGCGAAACAATCAGCCCCAGCATTTT.

This clonotype appeared a single time. The DNA for the CDR3 is TGTGCCGGCCGGACAAATCAAGAGACCCAGTACTTC. Translating it yields CAGRTNQETQYF. The V and J genes are TRBV2 and TRBJ2-5; TRBD1 might be the D (5 bases). The length of the CDR3 is 12 residues. The V and J ends lost 11 bases and 2 bases respectively, with 12 bases between them. CDR1 SNHLY and CDR2 FYNNEI come from the germline V gene.

V is TRBV19 and J is TRBJ2-2; possibly TRBD1 or TRBD2 for D (5 bases each). V lost 5 bases, J lost 1 base, and 8 bases lay in between. The CDR3 is 14 residues long. Looked up from germline, CDR1 is LNHDA and CDR2 is SQIVND (reference sequence). CDR3 nucleotide sequence: TGTGCCAGTAGTTGGGGACGGAACACCGGGGAGCTGTTTTTT. This codes for CASSWGRNTGELFF. Filled out from reference TRBV19 and TRBJ2-2, the complete variable domain reads DGGITQSPKYLFRKEGQNVTLSCEQNLNHDAMYWYRQDPGQGLRLIYYSQIVNDFQKGDIAEGYSVSREKKESFPLTVTSAQKNPTAFYLCASSWGRNTGELFFGEGSRLTVL.

The rearrangement uses TRBV7-2 and TRBJ1-6; D not certain. Trimming stripped 6 bases from V and 3 bases from J, with 12 bases between. This CDR3 contains 15 residues. Germline loops: CDR1 SGHTA, CDR2 FQGNSA. This CDR3 is CASSLKDRYNSPLHF. The CDR3, as DNA: TGTGCCAGCAGTTTAAAGGACCGCTATAATTCACCCCTCCACTTT.

CDR3 DNA sequence: TGTGCCAGTAGTATTGGGGGAACCTACGAGCAGTACTTC. Its translation is CASSIGGTYEQYF. This chain links TRBV19 with TRBJ2-7, with D perhaps matching TRBD1 or TRBD2 (5 bases each). V lost 3 bases and J 2 bases, leaving 8 bases between the germline ends. Per germline, CDR1 LNHDA and CDR2 SQIVND (reference sequence). This CDR3 spans 13 amino acids.

This clonotype has only a few counts. The V gene is TRBV29-1, the J gene TRBJ2-7; D perhaps matches TRBD1 (6 bases). The germline V gene has CDR1 SQVTM and CDR2 ANQGSEA. The V and J ends lost 4 bases and 5 bases respectively, with 18 bases between them. The CDR3 is made up of 14 amino acids. The DNA of the CDR3 is TGCAGCGTTGTCGCTGCGGGCAGGGGCCACGAGCAGTACTTC. As protein: CSVVAAGRGHEQYF.

In its sample, this clonotype was seen a few times. This chain uses TRBV6-4 with TRBJ1-6; D may be TRBD1 (6 bases). Germline CDR1 is MRHNA and CDR2 is SNTAGT. The V end lost 5 bases, the J end lost 11 bases, and 13 bases lay between the germline ends. This CDR3 region has 13 residues. CDR3 in amino acids: CASSTFRGTPLHF. DNA for the CDR3: TGTGCCAGCAGTACCTTCAGGGGCACACCCCTCCACTTT.